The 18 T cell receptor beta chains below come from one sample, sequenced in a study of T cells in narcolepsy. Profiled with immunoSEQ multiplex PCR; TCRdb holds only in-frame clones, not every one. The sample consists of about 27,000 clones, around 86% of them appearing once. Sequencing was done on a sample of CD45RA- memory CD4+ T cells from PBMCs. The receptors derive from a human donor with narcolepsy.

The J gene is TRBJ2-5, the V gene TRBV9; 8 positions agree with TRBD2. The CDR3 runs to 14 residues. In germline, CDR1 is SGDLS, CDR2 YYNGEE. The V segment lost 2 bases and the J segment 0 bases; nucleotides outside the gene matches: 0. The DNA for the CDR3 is TGTGCCAGCAGCGTCGGGGGGGACCAAGAGACCCAGTACTTC. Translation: CASSVGGDQETQYF.

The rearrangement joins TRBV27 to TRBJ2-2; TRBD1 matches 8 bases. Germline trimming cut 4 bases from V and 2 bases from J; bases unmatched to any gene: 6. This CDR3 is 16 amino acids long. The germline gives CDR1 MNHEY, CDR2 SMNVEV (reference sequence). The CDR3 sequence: CASSSRRGLNTGELFF. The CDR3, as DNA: TGTGCCAGCAGTTCGCGCAGGGGGCTCAACACCGGGGAGCTGTTTTTT.

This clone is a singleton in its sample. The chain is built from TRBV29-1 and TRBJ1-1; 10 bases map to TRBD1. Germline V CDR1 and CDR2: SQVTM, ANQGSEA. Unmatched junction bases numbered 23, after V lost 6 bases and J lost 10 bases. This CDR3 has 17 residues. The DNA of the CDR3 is TGCAGCGTCCAACCCATGGACCTACGGACAGGGGGAGAGAGAGCTTTCTTT. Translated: CSVQPMDLRTGGERAFF.

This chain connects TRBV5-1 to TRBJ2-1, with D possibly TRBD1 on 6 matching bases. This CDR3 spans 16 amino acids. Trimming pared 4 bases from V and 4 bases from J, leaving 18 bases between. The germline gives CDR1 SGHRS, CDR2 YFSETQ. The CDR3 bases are TGCGCCAGCAGCAAAGTACAGGGATCAACTTACAATGAGCAGTTCTTC. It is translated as CASSKVQGSTYNEQFF.

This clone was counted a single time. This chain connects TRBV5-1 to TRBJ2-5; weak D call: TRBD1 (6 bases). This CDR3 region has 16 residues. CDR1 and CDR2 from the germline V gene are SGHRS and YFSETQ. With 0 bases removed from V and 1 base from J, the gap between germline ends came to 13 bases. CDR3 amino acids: CASSLAGDPSQETQYF. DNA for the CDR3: TGCGCCAGCAGCTTGGCAGGGGACCCATCCCAAGAGACCCAGTACTTC.

The CDR3 loop is CASSLEPAGGRTDTQYF. The CDR3 DNA sequence: TGCGCCAGCAGCTTGGAACCAGCGGGGGGCCGCACAGATACGCAGTATTTT. The rearrangement joins TRBV5-1 to TRBJ2-3, with TRBD2 identical over 9 bases. Per the germline V gene, CDR1 is SGHRS and CDR2 is YFSETQ. The CDR3 consists of 17 residues. V was clipped by 0 bases and J by 1 base; unmatched bases: 6. Variable domain in full (rest from reference TRBV5-1 and TRBJ2-3): KAGVTQTPRYLIKTRGQQVTLSCSPISGHRSVSWYQQTPGQGLQFLFEYFSETQRNKGNFPGRFSGRQFSNSRSEMNVSTLELGDSALYLCASSLEPAGGRTDTQYFGPGTRLTVL.

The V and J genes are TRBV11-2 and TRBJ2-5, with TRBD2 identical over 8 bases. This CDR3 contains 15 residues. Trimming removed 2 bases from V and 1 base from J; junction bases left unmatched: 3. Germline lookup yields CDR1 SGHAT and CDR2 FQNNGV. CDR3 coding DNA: TGTGCCAGCAGCTTAAAAGCGGGGGTCCAAGAGACCCAGTACTTC. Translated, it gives CASSLKAGVQETQYF. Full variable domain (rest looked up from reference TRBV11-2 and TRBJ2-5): EAGVAQSPRYKIIEKRQSVAFWCNPISGHATLYWYQQILGQGPKLLIQFQNNGVVDDSQLPKDRFSAERLKGVDSTLKIQPAKLEDSAVYLCASSLKAGVQETQYFGPGTRLLVL.

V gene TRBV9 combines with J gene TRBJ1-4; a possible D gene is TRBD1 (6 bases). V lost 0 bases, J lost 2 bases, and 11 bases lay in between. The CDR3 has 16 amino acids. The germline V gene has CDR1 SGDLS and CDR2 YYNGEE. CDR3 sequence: CASSVEGGRTNEKLFF. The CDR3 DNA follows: TGTGCCAGCAGCGTAGAGGGGGGGAGGACTAATGAAAAACTGTTTTTT. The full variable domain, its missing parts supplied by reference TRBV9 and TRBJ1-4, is DSGVTQTPKHLITATGQRVTLRCSPRSGDLSVYWYQQSLDQGLQFLIQYYNGEERAKGNILERFSAQQFPDLHSELNLSSLELGDSALYFCASSVEGGRTNEKLFFGSGTQLSVL.

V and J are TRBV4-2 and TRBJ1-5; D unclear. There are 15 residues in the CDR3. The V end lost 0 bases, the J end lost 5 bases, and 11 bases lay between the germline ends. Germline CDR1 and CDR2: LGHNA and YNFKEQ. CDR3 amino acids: CASSQDRAADQPQHF. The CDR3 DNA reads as TGTGCCAGCAGCCAAGATAGGGCAGCCGATCAGCCCCAGCATTTT.

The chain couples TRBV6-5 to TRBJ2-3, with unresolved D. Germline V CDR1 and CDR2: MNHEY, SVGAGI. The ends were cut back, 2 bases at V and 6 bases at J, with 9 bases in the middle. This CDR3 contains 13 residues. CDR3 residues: CASSYVFGDTQYF. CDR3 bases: TGTGCCAGCAGTTACGTATTCGGGGATACGCAGTATTTT.

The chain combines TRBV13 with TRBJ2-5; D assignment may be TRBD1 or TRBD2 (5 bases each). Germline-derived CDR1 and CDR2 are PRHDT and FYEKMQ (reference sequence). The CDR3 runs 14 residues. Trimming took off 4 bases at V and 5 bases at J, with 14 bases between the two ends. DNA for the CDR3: TGTGCCAGCAGCTCTTGGGGGTCGCGGGAGACCCAGTACTTC. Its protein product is CASSSWGSRETQYF.

CDR3 region: CASSGQYGQPQHF. CDR3 sequence (DNA): TGTGCCAGCAGTGGACAGTATGGTCAGCCCCAGCATTTT. This chain uses TRBV6-1 with TRBJ1-5; D is perhaps TRBD1 (5 bases). The CDR3 is made up of 13 amino acids. Germline assignment: CDR1 MNHNS and CDR2 SASEGT. Trimming removed 4 bases from V and 6 bases from J, with 10 bases in between.

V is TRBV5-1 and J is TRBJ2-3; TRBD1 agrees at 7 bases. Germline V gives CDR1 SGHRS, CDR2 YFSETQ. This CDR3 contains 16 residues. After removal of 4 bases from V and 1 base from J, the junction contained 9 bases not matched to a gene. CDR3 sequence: CASSGTTGSRTDTQYF. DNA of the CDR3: TGCGCCAGCAGCGGAACGACAGGGTCCCGCACAGATACGCAGTATTTT.

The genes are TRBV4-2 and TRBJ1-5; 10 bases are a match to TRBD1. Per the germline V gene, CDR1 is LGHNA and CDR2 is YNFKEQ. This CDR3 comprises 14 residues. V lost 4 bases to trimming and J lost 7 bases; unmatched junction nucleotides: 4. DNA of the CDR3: TGTGCCAGCAGCCCGACAGGGGGCAGCCAGCCCCAGCATTTT. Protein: CASSPTGGSQPQHF.

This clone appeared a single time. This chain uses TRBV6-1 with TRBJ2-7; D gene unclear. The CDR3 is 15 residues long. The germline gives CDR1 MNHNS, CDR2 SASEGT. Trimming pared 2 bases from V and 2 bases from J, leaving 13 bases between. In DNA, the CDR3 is TGTGCCAGCAGTGAAAAAGTCGCCGGGCCCTACGAGCAGTACTTC. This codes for CASSEKVAGPYEQYF.

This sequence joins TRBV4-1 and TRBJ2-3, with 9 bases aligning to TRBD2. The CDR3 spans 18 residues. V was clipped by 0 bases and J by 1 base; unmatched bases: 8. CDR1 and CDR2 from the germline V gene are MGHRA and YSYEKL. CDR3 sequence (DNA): TGCGCCAGCAGCCAAGATCCCCCGGCTAGCGGGGGCACAGATACGCAGTATTTT. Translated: CASSQDPPASGGTDTQYF.

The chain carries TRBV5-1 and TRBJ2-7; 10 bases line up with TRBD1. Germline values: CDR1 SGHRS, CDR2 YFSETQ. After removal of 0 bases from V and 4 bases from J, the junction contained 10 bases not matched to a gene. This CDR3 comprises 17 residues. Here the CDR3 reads CASSLASGQGIGYEQYF. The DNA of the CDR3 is TGCGCCAGCAGCTTGGCCTCGGGACAGGGGATCGGGTACGAGCAGTACTTC.

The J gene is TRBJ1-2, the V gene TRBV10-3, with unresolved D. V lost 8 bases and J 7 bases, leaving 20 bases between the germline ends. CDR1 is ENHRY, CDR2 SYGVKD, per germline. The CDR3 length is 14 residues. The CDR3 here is CAIGGHSPMSGYTF. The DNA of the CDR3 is TGTGCCATCGGCGGGCACAGCCCTATGAGTGGCTACACCTTC.